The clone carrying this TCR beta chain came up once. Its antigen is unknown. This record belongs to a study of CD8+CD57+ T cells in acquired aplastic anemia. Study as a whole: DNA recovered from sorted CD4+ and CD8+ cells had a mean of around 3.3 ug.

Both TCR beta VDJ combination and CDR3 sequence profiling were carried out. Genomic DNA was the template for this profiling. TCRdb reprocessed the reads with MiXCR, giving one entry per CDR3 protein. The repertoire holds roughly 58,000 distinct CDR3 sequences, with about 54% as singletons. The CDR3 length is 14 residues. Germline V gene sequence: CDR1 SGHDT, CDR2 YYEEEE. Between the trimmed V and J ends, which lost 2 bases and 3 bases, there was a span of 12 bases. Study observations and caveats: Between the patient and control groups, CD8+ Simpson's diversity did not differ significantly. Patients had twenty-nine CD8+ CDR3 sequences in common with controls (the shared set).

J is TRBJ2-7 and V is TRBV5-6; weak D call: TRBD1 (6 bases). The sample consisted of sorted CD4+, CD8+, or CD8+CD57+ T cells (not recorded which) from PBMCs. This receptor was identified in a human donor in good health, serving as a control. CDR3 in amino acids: CASSLQGPHYEQYF. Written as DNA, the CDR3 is TGTGCCAGCAGCTTACAGGGACCCCACTACGAGCAGTACTTC. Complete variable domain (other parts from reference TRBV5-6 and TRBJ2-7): DAGVTQSPTHLIKTRGQQVTLRCSPKSGHDTVSWYQQALGQGPQFIFQYYEEEERQRGNFPDRFSGHQFPNYSSELNVNALLLGDSALYLCASSLQGPHYEQYFGPGTRLTVT.